A single sample is the source of the 19 T cell receptor beta chains below, sequenced in a study of blood T cells in healthy people across ages. With a J-beta primer mix and a sample-barcoded 5' primer, a second PCR ran about 6 to 11 cycles. One entry per CDR3 protein, called by TCRdb with MiXCR from the 5' RACE reads. This table holds some 780,000 distinct CDR3 sequences, about 56% found once. The sequencing input was blood. The receptor source for this set is a man aged 40-49 years in good health.

The chain carries TRBV12-3 or TRBV12-4 and TRBJ1-1; D is undetermined. This CDR3 comprises 16 residues. Trimming stripped 4 bases from V and 0 bases from J, with 15 bases between. CDR3 sequence (DNA): TGTGCCAGCAGTTCGGGTTTTGGGGTTTTGAACACTGAAGCTTTCTTT. Its protein is CASSSGFGVLNTEAFF.

This clonotype was picked up a small number of times. This sequence joins TRBV7-9 and TRBJ2-5, with a possible D match to TRBD1 (5 bases). The CDR3 has 14 residues. Germline loops: CDR1 SEHNR, CDR2 FQNEAQ (reference sequence). Trimming stripped 1 base from V and 11 bases from J, with 17 bases between. The CDR3 is CASSLVVRGNEQYF. Here the CDR3 DNA reads TGTGCCAGCAGCTTAGTAGTAAGGGGAAATGAGCAGTACTTC. Variable domain in full (rest from reference TRBV7-9 and TRBJ2-5): DTGVSQNPRHKITKRGQNVTFRCDPISEHNRLYWYRQTLGQGPEFLTYFQNEAQLEKSRLLSDRFSAERPKGSFSTLEIQRTEQGDSAMYLCASSLVVRGNEQYFGPGTRLLVL.

The rearrangement links TRBV29-1 to TRBJ2-7; D remains unclear. This CDR3 has 13 residues. Per germline, CDR1 SQVTM and CDR2 ANQGSEA. V was clipped by 4 bases and J by 2 bases, with 12 bases between them. CDR3 protein: CSVGDRMPYEQYF. CDR3 in DNA: TGCAGCGTTGGAGACCGAATGCCCTACGAGCAGTACTTC.

The chain couples TRBV6-1 to TRBJ1-1; 8 nucleotides align to TRBD1. V lost 2 bases to trimming and J lost 8 bases; unmatched junction nucleotides: 16. The CDR3 contains 17 residues. Germline values: CDR1 MNHNS, CDR2 SASEGT. CDR3 amino acids: CASSELAHRQGRWEAFF. In nucleotides, the CDR3 is TGTGCCAGCAGTGAATTAGCCCACCGACAGGGGCGGTGGGAAGCTTTCTTT.

The genes are TRBV6-2 or TRBV6-3 and TRBJ1-1; D unresolved. This CDR3 comprises 14 residues. V was pared by 2 bases and J by 6 bases, with 13 bases between. Germline CDR1 MNHEY, CDR2 SVGEGT. As DNA, the CDR3 is TGTGCCAGCAGTTACAAAACGGGATATTCTGAAGCTTTCTTT. This translates into CASSYKTGYSEAFF.

The chain is built from TRBV3-1 and TRBJ1-1, with a possible D match to TRBD1 (6 bases). Germline-derived CDR1 and CDR2 are LGHDT and YNNKEL (reference sequence). The CDR3 extends over 14 amino acids. Trimming left V 6 bases short and J 5 bases short, with 16 bases between. In nucleotides, the CDR3 is TGTGCCAGCAGTCCGGTAGGGGGGCGGACTGAAGCTTTCTTT. As protein: CASSPVGGRTEAFF.

CDR3 nucleotides: TGCGCCAGCAGCTTGGTCCGACGGGTGAGCTCCTACAATGAGCAGTTCTTC. Its translation: CASSLVRRVSSYNEQFF. The V and J genes are TRBV5-1 and TRBJ2-1; no clear D. Germline CDR1 and CDR2: SGHRS and YFSETQ. The CDR3 loop spans 17 amino acids. The V gene lost 0 bases and the J gene lost 0 bases, with 13 bases spanning the gap.

J is TRBJ2-1 and V is TRBV5-6, with 10 bases identical to TRBD2. Germline V gene data show CDR1 as SGHDT and CDR2 as YYEEEE. The CDR3 is 21 amino acids. Losses at the gene ends were 4 bases for V and 0 bases for J; bases not matched to a gene: 19. The CDR3 DNA reads TGTGCCAGCAGCCCCTGGGAAGGACTAGCGGATTTCGAAAGCTCCTACAATGAGCAGTTCTTC. It translates to CASSPWEGLADFESSYNEQFF. The full variable domain, with the rest looked up from reference TRBV5-6 and TRBJ2-1, is DAGVTQSPTHLIKTRGQQVTLRCSPKSGHDTVSWYQQALGQGPQFIFQYYEEEERQRGNFPDRFSGHQFPNYSSELNVNALLLGDSALYLCASSPWEGLADFESSYNEQFFGPGTRLTVL.

The rearrangement links TRBV7-3 to TRBJ2-1, with D possibly TRBD2 on 6 matching bases. Germline V gene data show CDR1 as SGHTA and CDR2 as FQGTGA. The CDR3 spans 13 residues. V lost 5 bases to trimming and J lost 10 bases, with 15 bases between them. CDR3 nucleotides: TGTGCCAGCAGCGTAAACGGCGGGGACGAGCAGTTCTTC. This codes for CASSVNGGDEQFF.

The rearrangement uses TRBV20-1 and TRBJ1-1; a weak D match, TRBD1 (6 bases). Trimming took off 0 bases at V and 5 bases at J, with 13 bases between the two ends. This CDR3 region has 14 residues. Per the germline V gene, CDR1 is DFQATT and CDR2 is SNEGSKA (reference sequence). The CDR3 region is CSARDYREGTEAFF. CDR3 sequence (DNA): TGCAGTGCTAGAGACTACAGGGAGGGGACTGAAGCTTTCTTT.

The chain combines TRBV9 with TRBJ2-1; 10 nucleotides agree with TRBD2. The V and J ends lost 3 bases and 3 bases, in that order; junction bases with no gene match: 12. Germline V lookup: CDR1 SGDLS, CDR2 YYNGEE. The CDR3 totals 18 residues. The CDR3 nucleotides are TGTGCCAGCAGCGATGCTCGGACTAGCGGAGCAAGCTACAATGAGCAGTTCTTC. Protein sequence: CASSDARTSGASYNEQFF. Complete variable domain (other parts from reference TRBV9 and TRBJ2-1): DSGVTQTPKHLITATGQRVTLRCSPRSGDLSVYWYQQSLDQGLQFLIQYYNGEERAKGNILERFSAQQFPDLHSELNLSSLELGDSALYFCASSDARTSGASYNEQFFGPGTRLTVL.

The V call is TRBV28, the J call TRBJ2-5, with 8 bases lining up with TRBD1. The V gene end was trimmed by 4 bases and the J gene end by 7 bases; junction bases not matched to a gene: 11. Germline V gives CDR1 MDHEN, CDR2 SYDVKM. There are 15 residues in the CDR3. The CDR3 reads CASSSERTGRGTQYF. In nucleotides, the CDR3 is TGTGCCAGCAGTTCCGAAAGGACAGGGCGCGGGACCCAGTACTTC.

The chain has TRBV4-1 and TRBJ2-5; 9 nucleotides line up with TRBD2. V gave up 6 bases and J gave up 5 bases; unmatched junction bases: 10. The germline gives CDR1 MGHRA, CDR2 YSYEKL. This CDR3 has 15 amino acids. CDR3 in amino acids: CASSPAGGREETQYF. In DNA form, the CDR3 reads TGCGCCAGCAGTCCCGCGGGAGGGCGGGAGGAGACCCAGTACTTC.

The chain couples TRBV6-8 to TRBJ2-7, with D possibly matching TRBD1 (7 bases). V lost 7 bases and J 1 base, leaving 26 bases between the germline ends. There are 18 residues in the CDR3. Germline CDR1 reads MNHGY; CDR2 reads SAAAGT. Here the CDR3 DNA reads TGTGCCAGCACAGGTTGGGGACGCGGGACAGACCCATCCTACGAGCAGTACTTC. Protein product: CASTGWGRGTDPSYEQYF.

J is TRBJ1-1 and V is TRBV28; the D gene is possibly TRBD1 (5 bases). Per germline, CDR1 MDHEN and CDR2 SYDVKM. CDR3 size: 14 residues. V dropped 7 bases and J dropped 5 bases, with 17 bases sitting between them. The CDR3 region has the DNA TGTGCCAGCACCGTCGGCAGGGTCGGTACTGAAGCTTTCTTT. Translating gives CASTVGRVGTEAFF.

This clonotype was counted a single time. The gene calls are TRBV12-3 or TRBV12-4 and TRBJ1-5; perhaps TRBD1 as D (5 bases). V was cut by 6 bases and J by 6 bases, with 15 bases left in between. CDR3 length: 14 residues. The CDR3 sequence is CASSPTRDGQPQHF. The CDR3 nucleotides read TGTGCCAGCAGCCCGACCCGGGACGGTCAGCCCCAGCATTTT.

In this sample, this clonotype turned up many times. The rearrangement links TRBV5-5 to TRBJ2-5; 7 bases are shared with TRBD2. V shed 4 bases, J shed 5 bases, and the junction held 8 bases outside the gene matches. The germline gives CDR1 SGHKS, CDR2 YYEKEE (reference sequence). The CDR3 covers 14 residues. CDR3 sequence: CASSPSTREETQYF. CDR3 DNA: TGTGCCAGCAGCCCCTCGACGCGGGAGGAGACCCAGTACTTC.

The CDR3 loop is CASSLFMNPTHEQFF. CDR3 sequence (DNA): TGCGCCAGCAGCCTTTTTATGAATCCCACGCATGAGCAGTTCTTC. The gene calls are TRBV4-3 and TRBJ2-1; no reliable D call. Looked up from germline, CDR1 is LGHNA and CDR2 is YSLEER. The CDR3 sequence is 15 residues long. V was cut by 4 bases and J by 8 bases, with 18 bases left in between.

The rearrangement links TRBV9 to TRBJ2-1; D is perhaps TRBD2 (7 bases). CDR1 and CDR2 from the germline V gene are SGDLS and YYNGEE. With 0 bases removed from V and 7 bases from J, the gap between germline ends came to 14 bases. The CDR3 spans 15 residues. CDR3 DNA: TGTGCCAGCAGCGTAGGTGGGGGGGCCGGGAATGAGCAGTTCTTC. It is translated as CASSVGGGAGNEQFF. Using reference TRBV9 and TRBJ2-1 for the parts outside the CDR3, the full variable domain is DSGVTQTPKHLITATGQRVTLRCSPRSGDLSVYWYQQSLDQGLQFLIQYYNGEERAKGNILERFSAQQFPDLHSELNLSSLELGDSALYFCASSVGGGAGNEQFFGPGTRLTVL.